The 5 T cell receptor beta chains presented below share a single source sample, sequenced in a study of shared clonotypes between healthy human individuals. Positive CCR7 selection of CD45RO-negative cells yielded the naive CD8 cells, and terminally differentiated effector memory CD45RA+ cells were excluded. Assay: immunoSEQ multiplex PCR; the TCRdb copy retains only in-frame clones and omits some. The sample carries some 2.1 million clones, over 85% recorded once. The source material was naive CD8+ T cells sorted from blood. The receptors here all came from a man between 18 and 35 years old in good health.

The genes are TRBV19 and TRBJ1-5, with no clear D. Germline CDR1 and CDR2: LNHDA and SQIVND (reference sequence). The germline V and J ends were trimmed by 5 bases and 2 bases, with 13 bases remaining between them. The CDR3 length is 15 residues. DNA of the CDR3: TGTGCCAGTAGTGCTCCTTTCGTGGGCAATCAGCCCCAGCATTTT. It yields the protein CASSAPFVGNQPQHF.

The J gene is TRBJ2-7, the V gene TRBV4-1, with 8 bases that match TRBD2. This CDR3 has 16 amino acids. Per germline, CDR1 MGHRA and CDR2 YSYEKL. The V segment lost 1 base and the J segment 4 bases; nucleotides outside the gene matches: 9. CDR3 sequence (DNA): TGCGCCAGCAGCCAAGCGCGGGGGGCTGATTTGTACGAGCAGTACTTC. It specifies CASSQARGADLYEQYF.

V is TRBV5-1 and J is TRBJ2-7; TRBD1 might be the D (6 bases). Trimming took off 4 bases at V and 3 bases at J, with 14 bases between the two ends. There are 14 residues in the CDR3. Germline values: CDR1 SGHRS, CDR2 YFSETQ. As DNA, the CDR3 is TGCGCCAGCAGCCGCAGGGGCAATATCTACGAGCAGTACTTC. It yields the protein CASSRRGNIYEQYF.

The rearrangement joins TRBV9 to TRBJ1-1; tentative D call: TRBD1 (6 bases). CDR3 length: 14 amino acids. V gave up 6 bases and J gave up 6 bases, with 18 bases separating them. Germline CDR1 is SGDLS and CDR2 is YYNGEE. CDR3 protein: CASTPGTGGPEAFF. In DNA form, the CDR3 reads TGTGCCAGCACCCCAGGGACCGGGGGCCCTGAAGCTTTCTTT.

The chain uses TRBV5-6 and TRBJ2-4; 7 nucleotides agree with TRBD1. The CDR3 is made up of 12 amino acids. Germline lookup yields CDR1 SGHDT and CDR2 YYEEEE. The junction had 6 bases not matched to a gene; V was cut back by 4 bases and J by 11 bases. The CDR3: CASSPGTALQYF. The CDR3 DNA sequence: TGTGCCAGCAGCCCAGGGACAGCTCTTCAGTACTTC.